The 7 T cell receptor beta chains in this list originate from one sample, sequenced in a study of regulatory T cells in long-lasting Graves disease. Time point specified: newly diagnosed GD, antithyroid drugs for less than 3 months. RNA isolated from PBMCs was used to make the TCR library. According to the study, TCR beta libraries were built with iRepertoire HTBI primers and CDR3-region Arm-PCR. From the multiplex PCR reads, TCRdb called clonotypes with MiXCR, one entry per CDR3 protein. The sample has hundreds of thousands of distinct CDR3 sequences; around 15% are singletons. These data are also associated with another study on T cells in Graves' hyperthyroidism and ophthalmopathy.

The input for sequencing was peripheral blood mononuclear cells (PBMCs), taken at new diagnosis, from a patient treated with antithyroid drugs. The receptors were gathered from a woman in her 30s with Graves disease.

At least ten counts were recorded for this clonotype. The J gene is TRBJ1-1, the V gene TRBV6-5; perhaps TRBD1 as D (5 bases). Germline lookup yields CDR1 MNHEY and CDR2 SVGAGI. The CDR3 is 12 amino acids. V lost 2 bases and J lost 8, with 9 bases in between. The DNA of the CDR3 is TGTGCCAGCAGTTACGGCACAGGAGAAGCTTTCTTT. Its translation is CASSYGTGEAFF.

The chain recombines TRBV6-1 with TRBJ2-3, with D perhaps assigned TRBD1 or TRBD2 (6 bases each). CDR3 length equals 14 residues. Trimming removed 6 bases at V and 1 base at J, with 11 bases between. Germline V CDR1 and CDR2: MNHNS, SASEGT. This CDR3 reads CASRDGGRTDTQYF. CDR3 DNA: TGTGCCAGCAGGGACGGGGGCCGCACAGATACGCAGTATTTT.

This clonotype was seen at least ten times. J is TRBJ1-2 and V is TRBV6-5, with TRBD1 matching over 7 bases. Trimming removed 4 bases from V and 4 bases from J; junction bases left unmatched: 9. The CDR3 consists of 15 residues. Germline-derived CDR1 and CDR2 are MNHEY and SVGAGI. The CDR3 is CASSSTTGPRYGYTF. CDR3 DNA sequence: TGTGCCAGCAGTTCGACGACAGGGCCTCGCTATGGCTACACCTTC.

This clonotype has a count of ten or more. The chain combines TRBV2 with TRBJ2-1, with TRBD2 matching over 7 bases. Unmatched junction bases numbered 6, after V lost 3 bases and J lost 4 bases. Germline assignment: CDR1 SNHLY and CDR2 FYNNEI. The CDR3 sequence is 15 residues long. DNA of the CDR3: TGTGCCAGCAGTGATAGCACTAGCGAGTACAATGAGCAGTTCTTC. Translation gives CASSDSTSEYNEQFF.

The table lists this clonotype with a few counts. This chain joins TRBV5-1 and TRBJ2-2; no reliable D call. V was shortened by 2 bases and J by 5 bases, with 13 bases between the two germline ends. The CDR3 sequence is 15 residues long. From germline, CDR1 is SGHRS and CDR2 YFSETQ. The CDR3 reads CASSLTASRTGELFF. The CDR3 DNA is TGCGCCAGCAGCTTAACAGCCTCGAGGACCGGGGAGCTGTTTTTT.

This clonotype came up many times. V usage is TRBV7-9 and J usage is TRBJ2-5, with D unresolved. This CDR3 is built from 12 residues. Between the trimmed V and J ends, which lost 1 base and 3 bases, there was a span of 3 bases. Germline V gene lookup returns CDR1 SEHNR and CDR2 FQNEAQ (reference sequence). The CDR3 DNA reads TGTGCCAGCAGCTTAGTAGAAGAGACCCAGTACTTC. Protein: CASSLVEETQYF.

This clonotype was seen repeatedly, ten times or more. This CDR3 is CASSLSGLAGVQFF. CDR3 coding DNA: TGTGCCAGCAGTTTATCGGGACTAGCGGGTGTTCAGTTCTTC. The chain is built from TRBV28 and TRBJ2-1; TRBD2 aligns across 12 bases. From germline, CDR1 is MDHEN and CDR2 SYDVKM. V lost 1 base to trimming and J lost 13 bases; unmatched junction nucleotides: 5. This CDR3 spans 14 amino acids.